The entry that follows covers one T cell receptor (beta chain) sequence. This sample's time point: patch test 1, 2 weeks after DPC sensitization. Sample treatment: therapeutic diphenylcyclopropenone sensitization with weekly scalp DPC. Using its own MiXCR run on the RACE reads, TCRdb lists one record per CDR3 protein. The sample holds about 120,000 distinct CDR3 sequences; 12% to 15% are singletons and the top ten take 0.92%. These data are taken from a study of human T cells and chemical hapten exposure. V was shortened by 1 base and J by 0 bases, with 0 bases between the two germline ends. The CDR3 has 12 amino acids. Germline V gene lookup returns CDR1 SGHDN and CDR2 FVKESK.

This chain connects TRBV14 to TRBJ1-2; D unresolved. The sequencing here drew on whole blood, taken in connection with sensitization to the hapten diphenylcyclopropenone (DPC). This TCR came from a man aged 18 to 30 with alopecia areata. Some clones in this sample may be carry-over from other donors' samples. Written as DNA, the CDR3 is TGTGCCAGCAGCCAAGCTAACTATGGCTACACCTTC. Translation: CASSQANYGYTF.